Each of the 30 T cell receptor beta chains below was sequenced from the same sample in a study of T cell clonotyping in hematopoietic cell transplantation. TCRdb's copy holds only in-frame clones and misses some; the assay was immunoSEQ multiplex PCR. The profile shows fewer than 20,000 clones, more than 75% of them singletons. Time point indicated: recipient sample about 28 days before transplant, after cytoreduction. Sample: peripheral blood mononuclear cells, taken before stem cell transplant. The origin of the receptors is a man aged 45-60 years with acute myeloid leukemia. Some clones in this sample may be carry-over from other donors' samples.

The chain employs TRBV9 and TRBJ1-2; 8 bases are a match to TRBD1. This CDR3 is built from 17 residues. With 0 bases clipped from V and 5 bases from J, the junction kept 12 bases outside the gene matches. The germline gives CDR1 SGDLS, CDR2 YYNGEE. CDR3: CASSVATGGQGPYGYTF. The CDR3 nucleotides read TGTGCCAGCAGCGTAGCTACAGGTGGACAGGGCCCTTATGGCTACACCTTC.

V and J are TRBV5-1 and TRBJ2-5; possibly TRBD2 for D (6 bases). Germline V gene lookup returns CDR1 SGHRS and CDR2 YFSETQ. Trimming took off 2 bases at V and 2 bases at J, with 10 bases between the two ends. The CDR3 contains 14 residues. This CDR3 is CASSFLGGQETQYF. Here the CDR3 DNA reads TGCGCCAGCAGCTTTCTCGGGGGACAAGAGACCCAGTACTTC. Variable domain in full (rest from reference TRBV5-1 and TRBJ2-5): KAGVTQTPRYLIKTRGQQVTLSCSPISGHRSVSWYQQTPGQGLQFLFEYFSETQRNKGNFPGRFSGRQFSNSRSEMNVSTLELGDSALYLCASSFLGGQETQYFGPGTRLLVL.

The chain joins TRBV19 to TRBJ2-5; D gene ambiguous. Germline V lookup: CDR1 LNHDA, CDR2 SQIVND (reference sequence). Trimming took off 5 bases at V and 7 bases at J, with 14 bases between the two ends. CDR3 length equals 13 residues. CDR3 residues: CASSAADRRTQYF. CDR3 in DNA: TGTGCCAGTAGTGCGGCCGACCGGAGGACCCAGTACTTC.

The chain is built from TRBV2 and TRBJ1-5; possible D gene TRBD1, 5 bases. Trimming removed 5 bases at V and 6 bases at J, with 14 bases between. Germline lookup yields CDR1 SNHLY and CDR2 FYNNEI. The CDR3 is 14 residues long. The CDR3 sequence: CASSSQGVGQPQHF. The CDR3 DNA sequence: TGTGCCAGCAGTTCGCAGGGAGTGGGTCAGCCCCAGCATTTT.

The chain carries TRBV4-1 and TRBJ2-7, with unresolved D. The CDR3 runs to 13 residues. Germline CDR1 reads MGHRA; CDR2 reads YSYEKL. The V gene lost 0 bases and the J gene lost 2 bases, with 5 bases spanning the gap. The DNA of the CDR3 is TGCGCCAGCAGCCAAGACACAGCCTACGAGCAGTACTTC. Protein sequence: CASSQDTAYEQYF.

J is TRBJ2-7 and V is TRBV7-2; the D gene is possibly TRBD2 (5 bases). Germline V gives CDR1 SGHTA, CDR2 FQGNSA. The CDR3 extends over 12 amino acids. V was clipped by 5 bases and J by 4 bases, with 9 bases between them. CDR3 amino acids: CASSRGQYEQYF. DNA for the CDR3: TGTGCCAGCAGCCGAGGGCAATACGAGCAGTACTTC.

The V gene is TRBV28, the J gene TRBJ1-4, with 7 nucleotides matching TRBD1. Germline CDR1 is MDHEN and CDR2 is SYDVKM. This CDR3 is built from 15 residues. The V segment lost 5 bases and the J segment 6 bases; nucleotides outside the gene matches: 9. The chain's CDR3 is CASSIPRQGDEKLFF. The CDR3 region has the DNA TGTGCCAGCAGTATCCCTCGACAGGGAGATGAAAAACTGTTTTTT.

This chain uses TRBV30 with TRBJ2-1; 7 bases match TRBD2. Germline V gene lookup returns CDR1 GTSNPN and CDR2 SVGIG (reference sequence). V dropped 5 bases and J dropped 5; count of bases not matched to a gene: 6. This CDR3 comprises 13 residues. The CDR3 sequence: CAWDWAGDNEQFF. CDR3 DNA sequence: TGTGCCTGGGACTGGGCGGGGGACAATGAGCAGTTCTTC.

The gene calls are TRBV6-6 and TRBJ1-1; D may be TRBD1 (5 bases). Germline V gene sequence: CDR1 MNHNY, CDR2 SVGAGI (reference sequence). The CDR3 loop spans 16 amino acids. With 2 bases removed from V and 3 bases from J, the gap between germline ends came to 16 bases. The CDR3: CASSYEAGYWDTEAFF. Written as DNA, the CDR3 is TGTGCCAGCAGTTACGAGGCAGGGTATTGGGACACTGAAGCTTTCTTT.

The chain employs TRBV10-1 and TRBJ2-7; D possibly matches TRBD1 or TRBD2 (5 bases each). This CDR3 has 13 amino acids. CDR1 WNHNN and CDR2 SYGVQD come from the germline V gene (reference sequence). V lost 0 bases to trimming and J lost 2 bases, with 5 bases between them. CDR3 region: CASSESGAYEQYF. CDR3 in DNA: TGCGCCAGCAGTGAGTCGGGGGCCTACGAGCAGTACTTC.

The V call is TRBV7-2, the J call TRBJ1-6; possible D gene TRBD1, 5 bases. The V and J ends lost 5 bases and 0 bases respectively, with 11 bases between them. Germline values: CDR1 SGHTA, CDR2 FQGNSA. The CDR3 contains 16 residues. In DNA form, the CDR3 reads TGTGCCAGCAGCGTTCGACAGACCTCCTATAATTCACCCCTCCACTTT. Amino acid sequence: CASSVRQTSYNSPLHF.

A remark on this clone: The same CDR3 is also encoded by other DNA sequences in this sample. This rearrangement joins TRBV5-6 to TRBJ1-4; D might be TRBD1 (6 bases). Germline V gives CDR1 SGHDT, CDR2 YYEEEE. CDR3 length: 14 residues. Trimming left V 2 bases short and J 4 bases short, with 9 bases between. The CDR3 protein is CASSLDRLNEKLFF. CDR3 bases: TGTGCCAGCAGCTTAGACAGGCTTAATGAAAAACTGTTTTTT. Together with reference TRBV5-6 and TRBJ1-4, the CDR3 gives the full variable domain: DAGVTQSPTHLIKTRGQQVTLRCSPKSGHDTVSWYQQALGQGPQFIFQYYEEEERQRGNFPDRFSGHQFPNYSSELNVNALLLGDSALYLCASSLDRLNEKLFFGSGTQLSVL.

The chain couples TRBV5-1 to TRBJ2-7; TRBD2 agrees at 8 bases. J gave up 7 bases and V 4 bases, and 10 bases lay outside the gene matches. This CDR3 region has 14 residues. Germline lookup yields CDR1 SGHRS and CDR2 YFSETQ. The CDR3 protein is CASSPGLDVVEQYF. The CDR3, as DNA: TGCGCCAGCAGCCCGGGACTAGACGTAGTTGAGCAGTACTTC.

The chain has TRBV7-8 and TRBJ2-3; 11 bases are shared with TRBD2. Trimming at V came to 1 base and at J to 2 bases, leaving 8 bases not matched to a gene. Germline-derived CDR1 and CDR2 are SGHVS and FQNEAQ. This CDR3 spans 18 amino acids. CDR3 DNA: TGTGCCAGCAGCTTAGTTCCTAGCGGGGGGAGCCTCACAGATACGCAGTATTTT. It translates to CASSLVPSGGSLTDTQYF.

This rearrangement joins TRBV27 to TRBJ1-4; TRBD1 is a possible D gene (5 bases). The CDR3 runs to 15 residues. Germline V gene data show CDR1 as MNHEY and CDR2 as SMNVEV (reference sequence). The germline V and J ends were trimmed by 6 bases and 7 bases, with 18 bases remaining between them. The DNA of the CDR3 is TGTGCCAGCAGCTTTCGGTCGGGGGGACGTGAAAAACTGTTTTTT. Translated: CASSFRSGGREKLFF. The full variable domain, its missing parts supplied by reference TRBV27 and TRBJ1-4, is EAQVTQNPRYLITVTGKKLTVTCSQNMNHEYMSWYRQDPGLGLRQIYYSMNVEVTDKGDVPEGYKVSRKEKRNFPLILESPSPNQTSLYFCASSFRSGGREKLFFGSGTQLSVL.

The CDR3 DNA is TGTGCCAGCAGCTCATTAGGGAGCGGGGAGCTGTTTTTT. This sequence encodes CASSSLGSGELFF. The rearrangement uses TRBV7-9 and TRBJ2-2, with a tentative D call TRBD2 (5 bases). The CDR3 spans 13 residues. CDR1 SEHNR and CDR2 FQNEAQ come from the germline V gene (reference sequence). Trimming cost V 4 bases and J 7 bases, with 10 bases left between them.

The chain uses TRBV7-2 and TRBJ1-5; TRBD1 aligns across 7 bases. Germline V gives CDR1 SGHTA, CDR2 FQGNSA. The ends lost 5 bases at V and 0 bases at J; junction bases unmatched: 4. This CDR3 spans 15 amino acids. This CDR3 reads CASSIQGNSNQPQHF. The CDR3 DNA reads TGTGCCAGCAGCATACAGGGGAATAGCAATCAGCCCCAGCATTTT.

This rearrangement joins TRBV2 to TRBJ1-3; 7 bases align to TRBD1. Germline CDR1 SNHLY, CDR2 FYNNEI. The CDR3 covers 15 residues. V lost 6 bases, J lost 0 bases, and 5 bases stayed unmatched. Written as DNA, the CDR3 is TGTGCCAGCAGGTGGGGACAGCCCTCTGGAAACACCATATATTTT. Amino acids: CASRWGQPSGNTIYF.

The chain joins TRBV7-3 to TRBJ1-3; perhaps TRBD1 as D (6 bases). Per germline, CDR1 SGHTA and CDR2 FQGTGA. Trimming cost V 5 bases and J 6 bases, with 17 bases left between them. The CDR3 consists of 15 residues. The CDR3 DNA reads as TGTGCCAGCAGCGACCCCTCTCAGGGGTCAAACACCATATATTTT. This gives the protein CASSDPSQGSNTIYF.

The rearrangement uses TRBV13 and TRBJ2-5; weak D call: TRBD2 (6 bases). The germline V gene encodes CDR1 PRHDT and CDR2 FYEKMQ (reference sequence). Deletions cut 4 bases from V and 2 bases from J, with 14 bases between. This CDR3 is 15 amino acids long. CDR3 protein: CASSSDRGLQETQYF. The CDR3 DNA sequence: TGTGCCAGCAGCTCCGACCGGGGACTTCAAGAGACCCAGTACTTC.

This rearrangement joins TRBV28 to TRBJ1-2; D is unresolved. Germline V gives CDR1 MDHEN, CDR2 SYDVKM. Trimming left V 6 bases short and J 3 bases short, with 8 bases between. CDR3 length equals 12 residues. DNA for the CDR3: TGTGCCAGCAGACTCGGGGACTATGGCTACACCTTC. Translating gives CASRLGDYGYTF.

This chain joins TRBV2 and TRBJ1-1; a weak D match, TRBD1 (5 bases). Germline values: CDR1 SNHLY, CDR2 FYNNEI. CDR3 size: 12 residues. V was pared by 8 bases and J by 2 bases, with 9 bases between. The CDR3 spells CASDGGNTEAFF. The CDR3 DNA sequence: TGTGCCAGCGATGGGGGTAACACTGAAGCTTTCTTT.

CDR3 in amino acids: CASSLDAVSGANVLTF. CDR3 coding DNA: TGTGCCAGCAGCCTAGACGCCGTCTCTGGGGCCAACGTCCTGACTTTC. V and J are TRBV27 and TRBJ2-6; unclear D gene. This CDR3 has 16 amino acids. V was shortened by 6 bases and J by 0 bases, with 12 bases between the two germline ends. Germline lookup yields CDR1 MNHEY and CDR2 SMNVEV (reference sequence).

The chain recombines TRBV6-5 with TRBJ2-7, with TRBD1 matching over 9 bases. The V gene end was trimmed by 4 bases and the J gene end by 7 bases; junction bases not matched to a gene: 11. Germline assignment: CDR1 MNHEY and CDR2 SVGAGI. This CDR3 has 15 residues. This CDR3 reads CASSLTGGPGREQYF. DNA for the CDR3: TGTGCCAGCAGTTTAACAGGGGGCCCTGGCCGGGAGCAGTACTTC.

This chain uses TRBV4-3 with TRBJ2-7; no definite D call. Trimming left V 4 bases short and J 3 bases short, with 10 bases between. The germline V gene encodes CDR1 LGHNA and CDR2 YSLEER. The CDR3 runs 13 residues. CDR3 sequence (DNA): TGCGCCAGCAGCCTCGAGATAGACTACGAGCAGTACTTC. This translates into CASSLEIDYEQYF.

CDR3 DNA: TGTGCCAGCAGCGTAATCCAGAGTGAGCAGTTCTTC. This sequence encodes CASSVIQSEQFF. The chain couples TRBV9 to TRBJ2-1; D is unclear. V lost 1 base and J 9 bases, leaving 8 bases between the germline ends. Per germline, CDR1 SGDLS and CDR2 YYNGEE. The CDR3 has 12 amino acids.

The DNA for the CDR3 is TGTGCCAGCAGCTTGGGGGGCTATGGCTACACCTTC. Translated, it gives CASSLGGYGYTF. The V and J genes are TRBV7-6 and TRBJ1-2; tentative D call: TRBD1 (5 bases). CDR1 and CDR2 from the germline V gene are SGHVS and FNYEAQ. V dropped 3 bases and J dropped 4 bases, with 6 bases sitting between them. The CDR3 is made up of 12 amino acids.

The J gene is TRBJ2-7, the V gene TRBV28; D is possibly TRBD2 (6 bases). V lost 7 bases and J lost 3, with 13 bases in between. This CDR3 spans 13 amino acids. Germline CDR1 MDHEN, CDR2 SYDVKM. As DNA, the CDR3 is TGTGCCAGCACCGAGGGGACTCACTACGAGCAGTACTTC. Encoded protein: CASTEGTHYEQYF.

The V and J genes are TRBV19 and TRBJ1-4; D is undetermined. The CDR3 extends over 15 amino acids. V was shortened by 5 bases and J by 8 bases, with 18 bases between the two germline ends. Germline assignment: CDR1 LNHDA and CDR2 SQIVND (reference sequence). CDR3 sequence: CASSPAAEGGEKLFF. DNA of the CDR3: TGTGCCAGTAGTCCCGCCGCCGAGGGAGGCGAAAAACTGTTTTTT.

The chain employs TRBV5-4 and TRBJ1-4, with TRBD1 matching 7 bases. The CDR3 spans 13 residues. Germline assignment: CDR1 SGHNT and CDR2 YYREEE (reference sequence). The V gene end was trimmed by 3 bases and the J gene end by 8 bases; junction bases not matched to a gene: 4. The CDR3 DNA is TGTGCCAGCAGCTCGCAGGGGGTCGAAAAACTGTTTTTT. Amino acid sequence: CASSSQGVEKLFF.